These 3 T cell receptor beta chains came from one sample sequenced in a study of early T cells in non-severe SARS-CoV-2 infection. Each CDR3 protein is one row after TCRdb ran MiXCR on the 5' RACE reads. The sample has roughly 80,000 distinct CDR3 sequences; over 12% are singletons. Material for sequencing was whole blood. These receptor sequences come from an adult who was a healthcare worker with PCR-confirmed SARS-CoV-2 infection or an uninfected control (not recorded which).

This clonotype showed up many times. The V and J genes are TRBV11-2 and TRBJ1-3; D gene uncertain. Trimming took off 0 bases at V and 0 bases at J, with 12 bases between the two ends. Germline V gene sequence: CDR1 SGHAT, CDR2 FQNNGV. The CDR3 runs 17 residues. The CDR3 DNA sequence: TGTGCCAGCAGCTTAGAGGGTCAGCCCGGCTCTGGAAACACCATATATTTT. As protein: CASSLEGQPGSGNTIYF.

This clonotype was seen a few times. In DNA form, the CDR3 reads TGCGCCAGCATGGCGGGGAGAAACATTCAGTACTTC. Encoded protein: CASMAGRNIQYF. J is TRBJ2-4 and V is TRBV10-2; the D gene is possibly TRBD2 (6 bases). The CDR3 has 12 amino acids. V was clipped by 7 bases and J by 6 bases, with 10 bases between them. The germline gives CDR1 WSHSY, CDR2 SAAADI.

This clonotype was seen only a few times. V usage is TRBV18 and J usage is TRBJ2-7, with D unresolved. Trimming pared 1 base from V and 4 bases from J, leaving 11 bases between. The CDR3 length is 14 residues. From germline, CDR1 is KGHSH and CDR2 LQKENI. DNA for the CDR3: TGTGCCAGCTCACCACGGGGTCAGGTTTACGAGCAGTACTTC. It specifies CASSPRGQVYEQYF.